Listed below are T cell receptor beta chains from one sample, sequenced in a study of blood T cell repertoires in COVID-19. Only in-frame clones appear in the TCRdb table, and some are missing; sequencing was by immunoSEQ multiplex PCR. The table has just over 300,000 clones, approximately 89% seen once. The sample was PBMCs or T cells enriched from blood (not recorded which). All receptors come from a woman aged 40 to 50 who had recovered from COVID-19. CDR3s leave out the opening cysteine and the closing phenylalanine or tryptophan. The D gene is left open where the match is weak.

-,TRBJ1-4,TRBV10-3,AISEKSNEKLF
TRBD1,TRBJ2-1,TRBV19,ASTTGTVAYNEQF
-,TRBJ1-5,TRBV19,ASSRGVGPQH
TRBD2,TRBJ2-3,TRBV6-2/TRBV6-3,ASSYSETSDLRGTQY
-,TRBJ1-1,TRBV12-3/TRBV12-4,ASSSGLLSEAF
-,TRBJ2-5,TRBV5-1,ASSFLPAETQY
TRBD1,TRBJ2-7,TRBV19,AILPGQGPGEQY
-,TRBJ1-2,TRBV7-2,ASSLSAGSYGYT
TRBD1,TRBJ2-1,TRBV7-3,ASSPRGLVAEQF
TRBD1,TRBJ2-7,TRBV16,ASSQWDRGLEEQY
-,TRBJ2-7,TRBV28,AVRARSYEQY
TRBD1,TRBJ2-1,TRBV11-2,ASSFQDRGGQF
TRBD1,TRBJ1-2,TRBV16,ASSQSAQGAVGYT
TRBD2,TRBJ2-3,TRBV15,ATRPAGVPDTQY
-,TRBJ1-1,TRBV18,ASSQGQLSEAF
-,TRBJ2-3,TRBV14,ASSFSGATDTQY
-,TRBJ2-3,TRBV24-1,ATSPTSFDTDTQY
TRBD2,TRBJ2-4,TRBV28,ASSKAGGLRAKNIQY
-,TRBJ1-4,TRBV24-1,ATSDSAGSNEKLF
TRBD1,TRBJ1-6,TRBV28,ASISSGDRGRSPLH
-,TRBJ1-1,TRBV28,ASSSGGGTNTEAF
TRBD2,TRBJ2-7,TRBV7-2,ASSLGTSSLGEQY
-,TRBJ2-7,TRBV7-2,ASSSSGWEQY
-,TRBJ1-1,TRBV27,ASSLEAGVRPTEAF
-,TRBJ2-2,TRBV7-2,ASSLGTPRNTGELF
-,TRBJ2-7,TRBV20-1,SAEYSEQY
TRBD1,TRBJ1-2,TRBV5-1,ASSRQGSNYGYT
-,TRBJ2-7,TRBV6-2/TRBV6-3,ASSSTRGSYEQY
-,TRBJ2-5,TRBV28,ASSLRGWETQY